These T cell receptor beta chains were read from a single sample in a study of blood T cells in healthy people across ages. TCRdb passed the 5' RACE reads through MiXCR, listing each CDR3 protein once. The sample yields roughly 1,500,000 distinct CDR3 sequences, about 40% seen once. The sequencing input was blood. These TCRs come from a young woman in good health. The CDR3 runs from the conserved cysteine through the conserved F or W. Fields, in order: V gene, J gene, CDR3 protein.

V: TRBV29-1
J: TRBJ1-4
CDR3: CSVWVVNEKLFF

V: TRBV14
J: TRBJ1-4
CDR3: CASSQDRRSRLFF

V: TRBV7-2
J: TRBJ2-5
CDR3: CASRQSGETQYF

V: TRBV5-1
J: TRBJ2-5
CDR3: CASSWERGNNEQYF

V: TRBV20-1
J: TRBJ2-7
CDR3: CSARDPGGSAYNEQYF

V: TRBV28
J: TRBJ1-2
CDR3: CASSTLAAGSTYGYTF

V: TRBV6-5
J: TRBJ2-1
CDR3: CASSYSGASYNEQSF

V: TRBV28
J: TRBJ2-7
CDR3: CASSRPTGGSREQYF

V: TRBV29-1
J: TRBJ1-2
CDR3: CSVEDQQGSGYTF

V: TRBV5-1
J: TRBJ2-1
CDR3: CVSSTWTDYNEQFF

V: TRBV11-2
J: TRBJ2-2
CDR3: CAGSSTGLAANTGELFF

V: TRBV12-3/TRBV12-4
J: TRBJ2-7
CDR3: CASILGGGSYEQYF

V: TRBV10-3
J: TRBJ2-3
CDR3: CAIDRGGDTQYF

V: TRBV5-1
J: TRBJ1-2
CDR3: CASSLELSYYGYTF

V: TRBV7-6
J: TRBJ2-1
CDR3: CASSSSWEQFF

V: TRBV7-2
J: TRBJ1-4
CDR3: CASSLGWRSTNEKLFF

V: TRBV5-1
J: TRBJ2-5
CDR3: CASSLGLAGGDKETQYF

V: TRBV6-5
J: TRBJ1-1
CDR3: CACSLSQGGKAFF

V: TRBV5-1
J: TRBJ1-6
CDR3: CASSPGRERSPLHF

V: TRBV4-1
J: TRBJ1-5
CDR3: CAGSPGGGNQPQHF

V: TRBV10-3
J: TRBJ1-1
CDR3: CAISAGGMNTEAFF

V: TRBV5-1
J: -
CDR3: CASSLSRVADPYEQYF

V: TRBV29-1
J: TRBJ2-7
CDR3: CSAGGGTGSSSYEQYF

V: TRBV18
J: TRBJ1-2
CDR3: CASSPAGEAGYTF

V: TRBV6-2/TRBV6-3
J: TRBJ2-1
CDR3: CASSNRDYPPYNEQFF

V: TRBV12-3/TRBV12-4
J: TRBJ2-7
CDR3: CASSLAGRQRPYEQYF

V: TRBV28
J: TRBJ2-7
CDR3: CASSTDYTAGEQYF

V: TRBV5-1
J: TRBJ2-7
CDR3: CASSLHADVSYEQYF

V: TRBV4-1
J: TRBJ2-7
CDR3: CASSQDFVPTEQYF

V: TRBV19
J: TRBJ2-6
CDR3: CASSIGAASGANVLTF

V: TRBV29-1
J: TRBJ2-5
CDR3: CSVIWLVETQYF

V: TRBV12-3/TRBV12-4
J: TRBJ1-2
CDR3: CASSFSPNYGYTF

V: TRBV28
J: TRBJ1-2
CDR3: CASSLSLGGGAPLWGYTF

V: TRBV24-1
J: TRBJ2-3
CDR3: CATSDPGGGSTDTQYF

V: TRBV27
J: TRBJ2-7
CDR3: CASSLTAPYEQYF

V: TRBV4-2
J: TRBJ2-3
CDR3: CASSQDVWDTQYF

V: TRBV20-1
J: TRBJ1-2
CDR3: CSARDRSVNYGYTF

V: TRBV29-1
J: TRBJ1-3
CDR3: CSVQDGFSGNTIYF

V: TRBV6-5
J: TRBJ1-4
CDR3: CASSYRTGEKLFF

V: TRBV29-1
J: TRBJ2-1
CDR3: CSVGGQFYNEQFF

V: TRBV6-2/TRBV6-3
J: TRBJ2-1
CDR3: CASRSTRNDNEQFF

V: TRBV5-1
J: TRBJ2-6
CDR3: CASSLGYSQGSGANVLTF

V: TRBV5-1
J: TRBJ1-1
CDR3: CASSLAMGNTEAFF

V: TRBV12-3/TRBV12-4
J: TRBJ1-2
CDR3: CASSLAGPFGYTF

V: TRBV24-1
J: TRBJ2-3
CDR3: CATSDPTSGSSDTQYF

V: TRBV6-5
J: TRBJ2-3
CDR3: CASSYPSGGTDTQYF

V: TRBV20-1
J: TRBJ2-5
CDR3: CSARQGVETQYF

V: TRBV14
J: TRBJ2-1
CDR3: CASSQSPVRDNEQFF

V: TRBV27
J: TRBJ2-1
CDR3: CASSALAGGYDNEQFF

V: TRBV21-1
J: TRBJ2-7
CDR3: CASSGDRLDYEQYF

V: TRBV10-3
J: TRBJ2-1
CDR3: CAISDFSGDLYNEQFF

V: TRBV7-6
J: TRBJ2-3
CDR3: CASSLRAHSADTQYF

V: TRBV6-6
J: TRBJ2-3
CDR3: CASRESGEQNTQYF

V: TRBV29-1
J: TRBJ2-3
CDR3: CSVDAGHTDTQYF

V: TRBV10-3
J: TRBJ2-3
CDR3: CAISESVVADTQYF

V: TRBV5-1
J: TRBJ1-2
CDR3: CASSLALGNYGYTF

V: TRBV2
J: TRBJ1-5
CDR3: CASTGQGGSSNQPQHF

V: TRBV29-1
J: TRBJ2-3
CDR3: CSVLSRIGMTAGAADTQYF

V: TRBV5-1
J: TRBJ2-3
CDR3: CASSHTPDLVIVDTQYF